These T cell receptor beta chains were read from a single sample in a study of regulatory T cells in long-lasting Graves disease. A single record per CDR3 protein comes from TCRdb applying MiXCR to the multiplex PCR reads. In the table there are about 530,000 distinct CDR3 sequences, around 16% of which are singletons. The same data also went into a second study, on T cells in Graves' hyperthyroidism and ophthalmopathy.

This specimen was peripheral blood mononuclear cells (PBMCs), taken at new diagnosis, from a patient treated with antithyroid drugs. These TCRs come from a woman aged 40 to 65 with Graves disease. Both conserved end residues are part of each CDR3.

V gene	CDR3 length	CDR3 protein
TRBV7-9	14	CASVSGTDNYGYTF
TRBV27	15	CASSLRLAGGTEQFF
TRBV5-1	15	CASSLVPRGDAEAFF
TRBV11-2	11	CASSFGPQCFF
TRBV29-1	10	CSGWNEKLFF
TRBV15	16	CATSRDVGGSTDTQYF
TRBV19	14	CASSSRDGSYEQYF
TRBV7-9	14	CASSALRLNSPLHF
TRBV28	16	CASTQEGRREDTEAFF
TRBV11-3	15	CASSFPGRRNQPQHF
TRBV9	14	CASSVGQANTEAFF
TRBV29-1	13	CSVARDTKETQYF
TRBV19	12	CASRNQVGKLFF
TRBV3-1	15	CASSLQGHSYNEQFF
TRBV5-6	14	CASSPNIEDYGYTF
TRBV6-1	14	CASSYTPGGTEAFF
TRBV20-1	12	CSATGQYNEQFF
TRBV20-1	12	CSARGNQETQYF
TRBV24-1	14	CATSGGGAGETQYF
TRBV12-5	14	CASGFALPGNTIYF
TRBV6-1	14	CASLEAGQGYEQYF
TRBV5-1	19	CASSPSPPRLAGESYEQYF
TRBV6-2/TRBV6-3	14	CASRKPGTNYGYTF
TRBV28	16	CASSLVAPHSQETQYF
TRBV6-2/TRBV6-3	15	CASSYSRPYTGELFF
TRBV27	13	CASRTGSGNTIYF
TRBV5-5	15	CASRPAGGRTDTRYF
TRBV28	16	CASSLRGGVRSYEQYF
TRBV7-3	13	CASSSASTDTQYF
TRBV6-5	14	CASSSFGSYNEQFF
TRBV5-1	14	CASSVGTTSYGYTF
TRBV20-1	10	CSGKQETQYF
TRBV19	15	CASSIDGGINYGYTF
TRBV29-1	12	CSASTANTEAFF
TRBV6-1	16	CASSEGGPGFDNEQFF
TRBV20-1	14	CSASEGGGGYGYTF
TRBV12-3/TRBV12-4	13	CASSPGRRDTQYF
TRBV10-3	15	CAISDQLAAYNEQFF
TRBV3-1	18	CASSQAVGTSGSQETQYF
TRBV30	18	CAWSPPPATARTSYEQYF
TRBV5-1	14	CASSLVTGSMGYTF
TRBV11-2	15	CASSLAVTGFNEQFF
TRBV28	12	CASSYRDTEAFF
TRBV5-1	14	CASSPGQGSYGYTF
TRBV28	13	CASSSGQGTEAFF
TRBV6-5	14	CASSYSIGASPLHF
TRBV29-1	13	CSVRWFLPYEQYF
TRBV5-6	15	CASSNRGSSGNTIYF
TRBV10-2	14	CASSERQSNEKLFF
TRBV6-5	17	CASSYSSGQVKAYEQYF
TRBV2	12	CASRTGEETQYF
TRBV28	13	CASSLQPNQPQHF
TRBV30	13	CAWSAGPGYGYTF